The present T cell receptor (beta chain) was sequenced within a study of CXCR3-negative and CXCR3-positive naive CD8 T cells. Overall study: The dataset comprises some 150 million TRB reads in total, with about 1.5 +/- 0.3 million reads per library.

UMI-labeled 5' RACE TRB cDNA libraries were prepared from the cells. With the 5' RACE reads reprocessed, TCRdb shows one record per CDR3 protein and no DNA. This table holds around 40,000 distinct CDR3 sequences. Sorts performed in triplicate captured 300,000 or so cells each from every CD8+ T cell subset. With regard to this clonotype: Antigen specificity is unknown.

This CDR3 spans 15 amino acids. CDR1 and CDR2 (germline): SGHVS, FNYEAQ. General study findings and limits: Comparison of naive subsets found surface CD5 to be comparable, and TCR strength was inferred on the basis of TRB CDR3 properties. Naive cells, whether CXCR3-negative or CXCR3-positive, had similar TRBV-TRBJ usage, while memory cells differed.

This chain joins TRBV7-6 and TRBJ2-7; the D call from TCRdb, TRBD1, cannot be confirmed without DNA. This receptor was taken from a human donor in good health. Some clones in this sample may be carry-over from other donors' samples. Material for sequencing was memory CD8+ T cells from blood. CDR3 sequence: CASSPWEKGTDEQYF.